This T cell receptor (beta chain) is from a study of TIL therapy for anti-PD-1-resistant metastatic lung cancer. Study-level information: Median patient age was around 50, ranging about 35-85 years. Half of patients were current or former smokers.

The libraries were made with immunoSEQ v3. Assay: immunoSEQ multiplex PCR; the TCRdb copy retains only in-frame clones and omits some. The sample yields approximately 10,000 clones, approximately 80% seen once. This CDR3 is 15 amino acids long. Germline V gene lookup returns CDR1 MNHEY and CDR2 SVGAGI. V shed 6 bases, J shed 6 bases, and the junction held 13 bases outside the gene matches. General study results and limits: Treatment-naive, never-smoker and oncogene-addicted patients were overrepresented in this highly selected cohort.

This clone appeared a few times. Its antigen remains unidentified. Time point defined: pre-treatment sample, taken before nivolumab and TIL therapy. This chain joins TRBV6-5 and TRBJ1-2; 7 bases agree with TRBD1. The sample here was blood, taken at baseline. The TCR sequence derives from a person between 25 and 79 years old with non-small cell lung cancer. CDR3 in DNA: TGTGCCAGCAGAGAAACTGAGGGGGCGCTTGATGGCTACACCTTC. This translates into CASRETEGALDGYTF.